This T cell receptor (beta chain) emerged from a study of blood T cell repertoires in COVID-19. Study-level background: From T cells, B-cell-depleted T cells, or PBMCs came the material, which was cDNA or gDNA.

The table lists this clone with a count of one. V was shortened by 6 bases and J by 4 bases, with 13 bases between the two germline ends. Germline V gene lookup returns CDR1 SNHLY and CDR2 FYNNEI. This CDR3 has 15 amino acids. Per the authors' pipeline: Researchers report that nucleated cell counts were estimated from reference gene primer amplification. TCRdb keeps only in-frame clones here, not all; method: immunoSEQ multiplex PCR. The V and J calls and clone size are taken from that table; D and trimming were inferred from the DNA. The table has about 14,000 clones, around 87% seen once. This TCR was sampled from a man between 60 and 70 years old with acute or convalescent COVID-19. V gene TRBV2 combines with J gene TRBJ2-6; D perhaps matches TRBD2 (6 bases). The sequenced sample consisted of peripheral blood. CDR3 sequence reads: CASSAGGSGANVLTF. CDR3 nucleotides: TGTGCCAGCAGCGCTGGGGGGTCAGGGGCCAACGTCCTGACTTTC.